These T cell receptor beta chains were read from a single sample in a study of blood T cell repertoires in COVID-19. Produced via immunoSEQ multiplex PCR; TCRdb's table is partial and in-frame only. Among about 500,000 clones listed, nearly 90% were seen once. The sample consisted of peripheral blood. The receptors were gathered from a man aged 18 to 30 with COVID-19, enrolled during active disease. Both conserved end residues are part of each CDR3. D genes are given only for firm matches. Only some rows state a clone size, as once, few, many or a class for expanded clones.

v_gene,d_gene,j_gene,abundance,CDR3nt,CDR3aa
TRBV12-3/TRBV12-4,.,TRBJ2-1,.,TGTGCCAGCAGTTTAATGGGGAGTGAGCAGTTCTTC,CASSLMGSEQFF
TRBV4-2,TRBD1,TRBJ1-1,.,TGTGCCAGCAGCCTCGCTCCCCACAGGGGGGGATTGGCTGAAGCTTTCTTT,CASSLAPHRGGLAEAFF
TRBV7-2,.,TRBJ2-7,.,TGTGCCAGCAGCCCCCCCGACGAGGGCAGATCCCTATACGAGCAGTACTTC,CASSPPDEGRSLYEQYF
TRBV6-2/TRBV6-3,.,TRBJ1-1,.,TGTGCCAGCAACCCGAATCAGGGTACAACCGAAGCTTTCTTT,CASNPNQGTTEAFF
TRBV2,TRBD1,TRBJ2-7,.,TGTGCCAGCAGTGAAGTGGGACAGGGAAGCTACGAGCAGTACTTC,CASSEVGQGSYEQYF
TRBV4-1,.,TRBJ2-7,.,TGCGCCAGCAGCACAACTTTCCAGGCCTACGAGCAGTACTTC,CASSTTFQAYEQYF
TRBV4-1,TRBD1,TRBJ1-3,.,TGCGCCAGCAGCCAGGGACAGGGTAAAGGAAACACCATATATTTT,CASSQGQGKGNTIYF
TRBV27,.,TRBJ2-1,.,TGTGCCAGCAGTTTAGGTCAGGGAGGATATGAGCAGTTCTTC,CASSLGQGGYEQFF
TRBV20-1,.,TRBJ2-2,.,TGCAGTGCTAGTACGCGGGACCACACCGGGGAGCTGTTTTTT,CSASTRDHTGELFF
TRBV19,.,TRBJ2-1,.,TGTGCCAGTAAATCGGCAGGAGGTCATGAGCAGTTCTTC,CASKSAGGHEQFF
TRBV29-1,.,TRBJ1-1,once,TGCAGCGTTGAAGTTCCACCGGGACACTATGCGGGTGAAGCTTTCTTT,CSVEVPPGHYAGEAFF
TRBV6-9,TRBD1,TRBJ2-7,.,TGTGCCAGCGAAGACAGGGGGTGGTCCGAGCAGTACTTC,CASEDRGWSEQYF
TRBV7-9,.,TRBJ1-6,.,TGTGCCAGCAGCTTAGACTCTGCATCTAATTCACCCCTCCACTTT,CASSLDSASNSPLHF
TRBV18,.,TRBJ2-2,.,TGTGCCAGCTCACCACCGGGTGGAGACGGGGAGCTGTTTTTT,CASSPPGGDGELFF
TRBV19,.,TRBJ1-1,.,TGTGCCACCAATAAGAGTGCGGGGGGCAGAAAAGCTTTCTTT,CATNKSAGGRKAFF
TRBV7-2,.,TRBJ1-1,.,TGTGCCAGCAGCTACCGTCGGGGGAACACTGAAGCTTTCTTT,CASSYRRGNTEAFF
TRBV11-2,.,TRBJ1-2,.,TGTGCCAGCAGCTTAGGTGGCGTCCGGGGACAAGGCTACACCTTC,CASSLGGVRGQGYTF
TRBV27,.,TRBJ1-5,.,TGTGCCAGCAGTAACCGACAGCATAGCAATCAGCCCCAGCATTTT,CASSNRQHSNQPQHF
TRBV7-2,TRBD2,TRBJ2-2,.,TGTGCCAGCAGCTTAGCTAGCGGGAGTATCCGGGAGCTGTTTTTT,CASSLASGSIRELFF
TRBV7-9,TRBD1,TRBJ2-7,few,TGTGCCAGCAGCTACGGGACAGGGGGTTCCGAGCAGTACTTC,CASSYGTGGSEQYF
TRBV6-5,TRBD2,TRBJ2-7,.,TGTGCCAGCAGACTGGGACTAGCGGGAGTCACGTACTTC,CASRLGLAGVTYF